This T cell receptor beta chain originates from a study of shared clonotypes between healthy human individuals. Study-level findings and limits: The four-donor shared clonotypes exceeded non-shared clonotypes in generation probability, with non-shared ones scoring lower.

Libraries were prepared by immunoSEQ multiplex PCR; TCRdb keeps only in-frame clonotypes and omits some of them. The sample records approximately 1,000,000 clones, more than 75% being singletons. Healthy HIV-negative adults with no recent acute infections or vaccinations were recruited as donors. CD4+ cell separation produced CD45RA+ naive and CD45RA-negative memory subsets. A remark on this clone: What it binds is unknown.

This sequence originates from a man between 18 and 35 years old in good health. Some clones in this sample may be carry-over from other donors' samples. The specimen was memory CD4+ T cells from PBMCs. Subset indicated: CD45RA-negative fraction.

Here the CDR3 reads CASSPREGSTIYF. In nucleotides, the CDR3 is TGTGCCAGCAGTCCCCGAGAAGGGAGCACCATATATTTT. The genes are TRBV27 and TRBJ1-3; D is uncertain. Germline V gene lookup returns CDR1 MNHEY and CDR2 SMNVEV (reference sequence). The CDR3 is 13 residues long. Trimming took off 5 bases at V and 9 bases at J, with 14 bases between the two ends.